Below, one T cell receptor beta chain is given with its context. The target antigen is unknown. Sequencing was performed with immunoSEQ multiplex PCR; in TCRdb, only in-frame clones are kept and a portion is missing. In the table there are over 60,000 clones, 85% of which are singletons. These data are taken from a study of OX40 agonist ivuxolimab in advanced cancers. Study-wide context: Dosing consisted of intravenous ivuxolimab at 0.01 to 10 mg/kg every 2 weeks. Study-wide findings and caveats: There was clonal expansion of CD4+ and CD8+ blood T cells by week 6 at 0.1 to 3.0 mg/kg.

This receptor was taken from an adult with an advanced solid tumor such as melanoma, head and neck, liver or kidney cancer. Specimen: CD4+ or CD8+ T cells sorted from blood, collected in a trial of the OX40 agonist ivuxolimab.

The CDR3 spells CASSGGFEGGNQPQHF. The DNA for the CDR3 is TGTGCCAGCAGTGGGGGATTTGAGGGGGGCAATCAGCCCCAGCATTTT. The J gene is TRBJ1-5, the V gene TRBV6-4; the D gene is possibly TRBD1 (6 bases). Deletions cut 4 bases from V and 2 bases from J, with 15 bases between. CDR3 length: 16 amino acids. Germline CDR1 reads MRHNA; CDR2 reads SNTAGT.